The 10 T cell receptor beta chains below come from one sample, sequenced in a study of OX40 agonist ivuxolimab in advanced cancers. Libraries were prepared by immunoSEQ multiplex PCR; TCRdb keeps only in-frame clonotypes and omits some of them. Of tens of thousands of clones in the sample, around four fifths were seen once. This specimen consisted of CD4+ or CD8+ T cells sorted from blood, obtained in a trial of the OX40 agonist ivuxolimab. The source of these receptors is an adult with an advanced solid tumor such as melanoma, head and neck, liver or kidney cancer.

By proportion, this clone is medium-sized. The chain combines TRBV2 with TRBJ2-7; the D gene is possibly TRBD2 (6 bases). CDR1 is SNHLY and CDR2 is FYNNEI in the germline V gene. CDR3 length: 12 residues. V was pared by 6 bases and J by 6 bases, with 12 bases between. CDR3 loop: CASRTSRIEQYF. CDR3 nucleotide sequence: TGTGCCAGCAGGACTAGTCGAATCGAGCAGTACTTC. Full variable domain (remainder filled in from reference TRBV2 and TRBJ2-7): EPEVTQTPSHQVTQMGQEVILRCVPISNHLYFYWYRQILGQKVEFLVSFYNNEISEKSEIFDDQFSVERPDGSNFTLKIRSTKLEDSAMYFCASRTSRIEQYFGPGTRLTVT.

The rearrangement links TRBV28 to TRBJ1-1; D unresolved. CDR1 MDHEN and CDR2 SYDVKM come from the germline V gene. The CDR3 runs to 11 residues. The ends were cut back, 8 bases at V and 1 base at J, with 5 bases in the middle. The DNA of the CDR3 is TGTGCCAGCGAGGAGAACACTGAAGCTTTCTTT. Translated: CASEENTEAFF.

The chain employs TRBV7-6 and TRBJ2-7; D is uncertain. V lost 1 base to trimming and J lost 4 bases, with 8 bases between them. The CDR3 has 13 amino acids. Germline V lookup: CDR1 SGHVS, CDR2 FNYEAQ. CDR3 bases: TGTGCCAGCAGCTTAGGACTTAGATACGAGCAGTACTTC. This sequence encodes CASSLGLRYEQYF.

This clone showed up just once. This chain links TRBV6-1 with TRBJ1-1, with D possibly TRBD1 on 5 matching bases. Germline lookup yields CDR1 MNHNS and CDR2 SASEGT. V was clipped by 1 base and J by 1 base, with 7 bases between them. The CDR3 consists of 14 residues. The CDR3 loop reads CASSEGGENTEAFF. In DNA form, the CDR3 reads TGTGCCAGCAGTGAAGGGGGGGAGAACACTGAAGCTTTCTTT.

The gene calls are TRBV19 and TRBJ2-1, with 8 nucleotides matching TRBD2. The CDR3 spans 16 residues. Trimming cost V 3 bases and J 0 bases; bases outside gene matches: 4. Germline V gene sequence: CDR1 LNHDA, CDR2 SQIVND (reference sequence). This CDR3 reads CASSIVLAGSYNEQFF. Here the CDR3 DNA reads TGTGCCAGTAGTATTGTGCTAGCGGGCTCCTACAATGAGCAGTTCTTC.

The rearrangement uses TRBV9 and TRBJ1-5; D is unresolved. The CDR3 is 14 amino acids. The V end was cut by 3 bases, the J end by 3 bases, with 10 bases between. Germline CDR1 SGDLS, CDR2 YYNGEE. CDR3 in amino acids: CASSGVDFNQPQHF. CDR3 nucleotides: TGTGCCAGCAGCGGGGTCGATTTCAATCAGCCCCAGCATTTT.

The rearrangement links TRBV9 to TRBJ2-7; D is undetermined. The germline CDR1 and CDR2 sequences are SGDLS and YYNGEE. The CDR3 consists of 16 residues. The ends were cut back, 0 bases at V and 6 bases at J, with 19 bases in the middle. DNA for the CDR3: TGTGCCAGCAGCGTAGACCCCACCTACCCCACCAGCGAGCAGTACTTC. Residues: CASSVDPTYPTSEQYF.

The DNA for the CDR3 is TGTGCCAGCAGCGTAGTGCCGGAGTCGTACACTGAAGCTTTCTTT. It translates to CASSVVPESYTEAFF. The chain joins TRBV9 to TRBJ1-1, with D unresolved. V lost 0 bases and J 3 bases, leaving 12 bases between the germline ends. Germline lookup yields CDR1 SGDLS and CDR2 YYNGEE. The length of the CDR3 is 15 residues.

This chain connects TRBV5-1 to TRBJ2-5; the match to TRBD1 covers 8 bases. Germline lookup yields CDR1 SGHRS and CDR2 YFSETQ. J was trimmed by 5 bases and V by 0 bases; bases with no gene match: 6. There are 15 residues in the CDR3. CDR3 DNA sequence: TGCGCCAGCAGCTTGGAGGCAGGGGGCAGGGAGACCCAGTACTTC. Encoded protein: CASSLEAGGRETQYF. Based on the CDR3 plus reference TRBV5-1 and TRBJ2-5, the full variable domain is KAGVTQTPRYLIKTRGQQVTLSCSPISGHRSVSWYQQTPGQGLQFLFEYFSETQRNKGNFPGRFSGRQFSNSRSEMNVSTLELGDSALYLCASSLEAGGRETQYFGPGTRLLVL.

The chain recombines TRBV30 with TRBJ1-1; D possibly corresponds to TRBD1 (6 bases). CDR1 and CDR2 (germline): GTSNPN, SVGIG (reference sequence). V gave up 4 bases and J gave up 2 bases, with 11 bases separating them. The CDR3 sequence is 13 residues long. CDR3 loop: CAWTTGINTEAFF. The DNA for the CDR3 is TGTGCCTGGACCACAGGGATCAACACTGAAGCTTTCTTT.